The next 26 T cell receptor beta chains were all read from a single sample in a study of OX40 agonist ivuxolimab in advanced cancers. The method was immunoSEQ multiplex PCR; TCRdb's version includes in-frame clones alone and lacks a portion of them. This sample has 66,000 or so clones, with 85% found just once. This sample comprised CD4+ or CD8+ T cells sorted from blood, obtained in a trial of the OX40 agonist ivuxolimab. These receptors were collected from an adult with an advanced solid tumor such as melanoma, head and neck, liver or kidney cancer.

The rearrangement uses TRBV29-1 and TRBJ2-5; D may match TRBD1 or TRBD2 (5 bases each). V dropped 1 base and J dropped 5 bases, with 11 bases sitting between them. The CDR3 has 13 residues. CDR1 and CDR2 (germline): SQVTM, ANQGSEA. CDR3 sequence: CSVEAEGRETQYF. The CDR3 DNA sequence: TGCAGCGTTGAAGCCGAGGGGCGGGAGACCCAGTACTTC.

The table lists this clone with a count of one. The V and J genes are TRBV29-1 and TRBJ1-4; 9 positions match TRBD1. The length of the CDR3 is 15 residues. V gave up 4 bases and J gave up 5 bases; unmatched junction bases: 8. CDR1 is SQVTM, CDR2 ANQGSEA, per germline. The CDR3 is CSVARATGGNEKLFF. DNA of the CDR3: TGCAGCGTTGCAAGGGCGACAGGGGGAAATGAAAAACTGTTTTTT.

This clone was detected a few times. The chain recombines TRBV28 with TRBJ2-4; TRBD1 agrees at 9 bases. The junction had 6 bases not matched to a gene; V was cut back by 5 bases and J by 4 bases. This CDR3 region has 15 residues. Per the germline V gene, CDR1 is MDHEN and CDR2 is SYDVKM. As DNA, the CDR3 is TGTGCCAGCAGTCCAACCGGGACAGGGAAAAACATTCAGTACTTC. Residues: CASSPTGTGKNIQYF.

The CDR3 spells CASGRRAGYEQYF. The CDR3 coding sequence is TGTGCCAGCGGAAGAAGGGCTGGCTACGAGCAGTACTTC. V and J are TRBV25-1 and TRBJ2-7, with no clear D. V lost 8 bases to trimming and J lost 3 bases, with 14 bases between them. Per the germline V gene, CDR1 is MGHDK and CDR2 is SYGVNS. This CDR3 contains 13 residues.

The J gene is TRBJ1-1, the V gene TRBV6-5; 7 bases fit TRBD1. The CDR3 loop spans 16 amino acids. CDR1 and CDR2 from the germline V gene are MNHEY and SVGAGI. The V segment lost 2 bases and the J segment 1 base; nucleotides outside the gene matches: 7. The CDR3 loop reads CASSYGTALKNTEAFF. DNA for the CDR3: TGTGCCAGCAGTTACGGGACAGCTCTTAAGAACACTGAAGCTTTCTTT.

The V gene is TRBV5-1, the J gene TRBJ1-6, with 8 bases matching TRBD1. Germline CDR1 SGHRS, CDR2 YFSETQ. Germline trimming cut 0 bases from V and 9 bases from J; bases unmatched to any gene: 2. The CDR3 runs to 14 residues. Written as DNA, the CDR3 is TGCGCCAGCAGCTTGGAGGGACAGGCTTCACCCCTCCACTTT. This encodes CASSLEGQASPLHF.

The rearrangement joins TRBV11-2 to TRBJ2-7, with D unresolved. V lost 1 base and J lost 2, with 9 bases in between. This CDR3 comprises 14 residues. Germline V gene sequence: CDR1 SGHAT, CDR2 FQNNGV. CDR3 nucleotide sequence: TGTGCCAGCAGCTTAGCCGGTATGGCCTACGAGCAGTACTTC. It yields the protein CASSLAGMAYEQYF. The full variable domain, with the rest looked up from reference TRBV11-2 and TRBJ2-7, is EAGVAQSPRYKIIEKRQSVAFWCNPISGHATLYWYQQILGQGPKLLIQFQNNGVVDDSQLPKDRFSAERLKGVDSTLKIQPAKLEDSAVYLCASSLAGMAYEQYFGPGTRLTVT.

The chain links TRBV28 to TRBJ1-5; D is uncertain. The CDR3 covers 13 residues. Trimming stripped 7 bases from V and 7 bases from J, with 14 bases between. CDR1 and CDR2 from the germline V gene are MDHEN and SYDVKM. Here the CDR3 DNA reads TGTGCCAGCAAACCGGTCTCTCGGCAGCCCCAGCATTTT. Protein sequence: CASKPVSRQPQHF.

The rearrangement joins TRBV9 to TRBJ1-1, with a weak D call TRBD1 (5 bases). Per germline, CDR1 SGDLS and CDR2 YYNGEE. The V end was cut by 8 bases, the J end by 1 base, with 12 bases between. The CDR3 extends over 13 amino acids. CDR3 DNA: TGTGCCAGTAGTTGGGACCGGAACACTGAAGCTTTCTTT. Residues: CASSWDRNTEAFF.

The chain employs TRBV18 and TRBJ2-3, with D hard to call. The germline CDR1 and CDR2 sequences are KGHSH and LQKENI. The ends were cut back, 0 bases at V and 6 bases at J, with 7 bases in the middle. The CDR3 is made up of 13 amino acids. The CDR3 DNA reads TGTGCCAGCTCACCACCGGGAAGGGATACGCAGTATTTT. Residues: CASSPPGRDTQYF. Supplemented by reference TRBV18 and TRBJ2-3, the full variable domain reads NAGVMQNPRHLVRRRGQEARLRCSPMKGHSHVYWYRQLPEEGLKFMVYLQKENIIDESGMPKERFSAEFPKEGPSILRIQQVVRGDSAAYFCASSPPGRDTQYFGPGTRLTVL.

J is TRBJ1-2 and V is TRBV7-2; D not resolved. CDR1 is SGHTA, CDR2 FQGNSA, per germline. The germline V and J ends were trimmed by 5 bases and 5 bases, with 12 bases remaining between them. This CDR3 contains 13 residues. In DNA form, the CDR3 reads TGTGCCAGCAGCCAACGACATGGATATGGCTACACCTTC. This gives the protein CASSQRHGYGYTF.

The V and J genes are TRBV6-5 and TRBJ2-7; 10 bases match TRBD1. Per germline, CDR1 MNHEY and CDR2 SVGAGI. The CDR3 loop spans 12 amino acids. Trimming at V came to 10 bases and at J to 1 base, leaving 1 base not matched to a gene. CDR3 coding DNA: TGTGCCACGGGACAGGGGTCCTACGAGCAGTACTTC. Protein product: CATGQGSYEQYF.

V gene TRBV5-1 combines with J gene TRBJ2-5, with D perhaps TRBD1 (5 bases). Per the germline V gene, CDR1 is SGHRS and CDR2 is YFSETQ. The CDR3 extends over 13 amino acids. V gave up 4 bases and J gave up 5 bases, with 12 bases separating them. The CDR3 reads CASSPFRQETQYF. In nucleotides, the CDR3 is TGCGCCAGCAGCCCATTCAGACAGGAGACCCAGTACTTC.

This sequence joins TRBV18 and TRBJ2-3; 8 positions agree with TRBD1. Trimming cost V 4 bases and J 0 bases; bases outside gene matches: 3. The CDR3 consists of 15 residues. In germline, CDR1 is KGHSH, CDR2 LQKENI. CDR3 sequence: CASSRDRPSTDTQYF. DNA for the CDR3: TGTGCCAGCTCACGGGACAGGCCTAGCACAGATACGCAGTATTTT. The complete variable domain, with remaining parts taken from reference TRBV18 and TRBJ2-3, reads NAGVMQNPRHLVRRRGQEARLRCSPMKGHSHVYWYRQLPEEGLKFMVYLQKENIIDESGMPKERFSAEFPKEGPSILRIQQVVRGDSAAYFCASSRDRPSTDTQYFGPGTRLTVL.

V gene TRBV5-7 combines with J gene TRBJ1-2; 8 bases line up with TRBD1. TRBV5-7 belongs to the ORF category, with a function that is uncertain. Trimming took 3 bases from V and 5 from J; bases not matched to a gene: 21. The length of the CDR3 is 19 residues. CDR3: CASSWGCLGQVDLGYGYTF. CDR3 nucleotides: TGTGCCAGCAGCTGGGGTTGTCTGGGACAGGTGGACCTAGGGTATGGCTACACCTTC.

In its sample, this clone was seen once. The chain joins TRBV27 to TRBJ1-2, with TRBD1 matching over 11 bases. The CDR3 is made up of 14 amino acids. Germline V gene lookup returns CDR1 MNHEY and CDR2 SMNVEV (reference sequence). The V gene end was trimmed by 8 bases and the J gene end by 7 bases; junction bases not matched to a gene: 9. This CDR3 is CASGRGQGAIGYTF. The CDR3 nucleotides are TGTGCCAGCGGTAGAGGACAGGGGGCGATTGGCTACACCTTC.

This clone was detected a few times. The chain links TRBV2 to TRBJ2-5, with D possibly being TRBD1 or TRBD2 (7 bases each). The CDR3 totals 15 residues. Germline CDR1 reads SNHLY; CDR2 reads FYNNEI. Trimming took off 6 bases at V and 4 bases at J, with 18 bases between the two ends. CDR3 sequence (DNA): TGTGCCAGCAGCCCAAGGGAGGGGGCGGGAGAGACCCAGTACTTC. Protein sequence: CASSPREGAGETQYF.

The chain uses TRBV28 and TRBJ1-4; D gene unclear. The CDR3 contains 14 residues. Germline assignment: CDR1 MDHEN and CDR2 SYDVKM. Between the trimmed V and J ends, which lost 4 bases and 4 bases, there was a span of 10 bases. CDR3 amino acids: CASSSQNFNEKLFF. As DNA, the CDR3 is TGTGCCAGCAGTTCCCAGAATTTTAATGAAAAACTGTTTTTT.

The genes are TRBV30 and TRBJ2-7; the match to TRBD2 covers 13 bases. Germline V lookup: CDR1 GTSNPN, CDR2 SVGIG (reference sequence). This CDR3 is 15 amino acids long. The junction had 9 bases not matched to a gene; V was cut back by 2 bases and J by 8 bases. The DNA for the CDR3 is TGTGCCTGGAGTTCCTGGACTAGCGGGAGTTGGAAGCAGTACTTC. Encoded protein: CAWSSWTSGSWKQYF.

V usage is TRBV18 and J usage is TRBJ1-6, with a possible D match to TRBD1 (5 bases). CDR1 KGHSH and CDR2 LQKENI come from the germline V gene. Trimming removed 4 bases at V and 6 bases at J, with 16 bases between. The CDR3 runs to 16 residues. The CDR3 loop is CASSREAGTPNSPLHF. CDR3 nucleotide sequence: TGTGCCAGCTCACGAGAAGCCGGGACGCCTAATTCACCCCTCCACTTT.

J is TRBJ2-2 and V is TRBV27; 7 bases are a match to TRBD2. The CDR3 is 17 residues long. Germline trimming cut 5 bases from V and 2 bases from J; bases unmatched to any gene: 11. Germline lookup yields CDR1 MNHEY and CDR2 SMNVEV (reference sequence). CDR3 sequence reads: CASSPRGSGVNTGELFF. The CDR3 nucleotides are TGTGCCAGCAGTCCCCGTGGGAGCGGGGTAAACACCGGGGAGCTGTTTTTT.

The chain employs TRBV5-4 and TRBJ1-4, with 10 nucleotides matching TRBD1. The ends lost 4 bases at V and 6 bases at J; junction bases unmatched: 9. CDR1 and CDR2 (germline): SGHNT, YYREEE (reference sequence). The CDR3 sequence is 16 residues long. In DNA form, the CDR3 reads TGTGCCAGCAGCCAAGACCCCGGGACAGGGGATGAAAAACTGTTTTTT. Translation gives CASSQDPGTGDEKLFF.

V gene TRBV18 combines with J gene TRBJ1-1; the match to TRBD1 covers 9 bases. The J segment lost 3 bases and the V segment lost 1 base, leaving 0 bases of the junction unmatched. Germline CDR1 reads KGHSH; CDR2 reads LQKENI. The CDR3 extends over 14 amino acids. In DNA form, the CDR3 reads TGTGCCAGCTCACCACGGGACAGGGACACTGAAGCTTTCTTT. Translating gives CASSPRDRDTEAFF. The whole variable domain, filled in from reference TRBV18 and TRBJ1-1, reads NAGVMQNPRHLVRRRGQEARLRCSPMKGHSHVYWYRQLPEEGLKFMVYLQKENIIDESGMPKERFSAEFPKEGPSILRIQQVVRGDSAAYFCASSPRDRDTEAFFGQGTRLTVV.

The chain has TRBV7-6 and TRBJ2-1; a possible D gene is TRBD1 (6 bases). V was cut by 4 bases and J by 5 bases, with 9 bases left in between. Germline lookup yields CDR1 SGHVS and CDR2 FNYEAQ. This CDR3 contains 13 residues. CDR3 nucleotides: TGTGCCAGCAGCTCAGGACAGAACAATGAGCAGTTCTTC. It specifies CASSSGQNNEQFF.

The chain has TRBV5-5 and TRBJ2-7, with D unclear. The V end lost 3 bases, the J end lost 3 bases, and 7 bases lay between the germline ends. CDR3 length equals 12 residues. Germline CDR1 SGHKS, CDR2 YYEKEE (reference sequence). Written as DNA, the CDR3 is TGTGCCAGCAGCTGGGTAGACTACGAGCAGTACTTC. It yields the protein CASSWVDYEQYF. The whole variable domain, filled in from reference TRBV5-5 and TRBJ2-7, reads DAGVTQSPTHLIKTRGQQVTLRCSPISGHKSVSWYQQVLGQGPQFIFQYYEKEERGRGNFPDRFSARQFPNYSSELNVNALLLGDSALYLCASSWVDYEQYFGPGTRLTVT.

CDR3 nucleotides: TGTGCCAGTAGTATTACCGGGACATACAACTATGGCTACACCTTC. It specifies CASSITGTYNYGYTF. The J gene is TRBJ1-2, the V gene TRBV19, with D maybe TRBD1 (6 bases). From germline, CDR1 is LNHDA and CDR2 SQIVND (reference sequence). Between the trimmed V and J ends, which lost 3 bases and 2 bases, there was a span of 13 bases. The CDR3 is made up of 15 amino acids.